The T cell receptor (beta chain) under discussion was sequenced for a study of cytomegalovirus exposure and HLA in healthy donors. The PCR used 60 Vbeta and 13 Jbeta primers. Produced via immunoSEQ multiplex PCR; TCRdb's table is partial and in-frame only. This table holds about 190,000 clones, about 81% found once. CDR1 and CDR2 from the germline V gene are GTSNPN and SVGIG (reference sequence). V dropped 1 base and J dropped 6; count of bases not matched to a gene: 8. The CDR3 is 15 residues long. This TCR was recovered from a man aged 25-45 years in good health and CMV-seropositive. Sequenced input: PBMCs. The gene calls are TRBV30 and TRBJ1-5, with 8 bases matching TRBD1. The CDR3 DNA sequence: TGTGCCTGGAGTGACCTAAACAGGGGGGGTCAGCCCCAGCATTTT. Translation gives CAWSDLNRGGQPQHF.